The source of this TCR beta chain is a study of blood T cell repertoires in COVID-19. Background on the study: The United States, Italy and Spain provided the acute and convalescent COVID-19 samples.

Repertoires were generated with immunoSEQ multiplex PCR, while TCRdb's copy carries only in-frame clones and drops some. The data hold 300,000 to 400,000 clones, with approximately 87% observed a single time. This clone was seen just once. Other DNA sequences within the sample encode an identical CDR3. The sequencing sample was made of PBMCs or T cells enriched from blood (not recorded which). This TCR was recovered from a young woman with acute COVID-19.

In DNA, the CDR3 is TGTGCCAGCAGTGCAGGGGGACCCACAGATACGCAGTATTTT. Amino acids: CASSAGGPTDTQYF. V gene TRBV6-4 combines with J gene TRBJ2-3; TRBD1 aligns across 7 bases. Looked up from germline, CDR1 is MRHNA and CDR2 is SNTAGT. This CDR3 spans 14 amino acids. With V trimmed by 4 bases and J by 2 bases, 3 bases remained unmatched.